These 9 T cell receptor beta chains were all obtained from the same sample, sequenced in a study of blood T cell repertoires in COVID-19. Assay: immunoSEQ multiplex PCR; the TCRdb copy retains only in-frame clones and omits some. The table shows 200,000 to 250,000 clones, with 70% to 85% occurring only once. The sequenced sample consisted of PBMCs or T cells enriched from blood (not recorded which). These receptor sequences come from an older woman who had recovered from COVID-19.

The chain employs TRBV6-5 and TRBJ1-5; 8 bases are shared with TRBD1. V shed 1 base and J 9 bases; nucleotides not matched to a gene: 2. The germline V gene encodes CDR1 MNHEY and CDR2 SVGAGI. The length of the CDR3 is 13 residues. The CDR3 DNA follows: TGTGCCAGCAGTTACTGGACAGGGTGGCCCCAGCATTTT. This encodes CASSYWTGWPQHF.

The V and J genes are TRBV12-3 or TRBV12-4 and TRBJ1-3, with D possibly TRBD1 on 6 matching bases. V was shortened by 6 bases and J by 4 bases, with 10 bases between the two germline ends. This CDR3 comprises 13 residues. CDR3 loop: CASSPGEGNTIYF. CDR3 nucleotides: TGTGCCAGCAGCCCAGGGGAGGGAAACACCATATATTTT.

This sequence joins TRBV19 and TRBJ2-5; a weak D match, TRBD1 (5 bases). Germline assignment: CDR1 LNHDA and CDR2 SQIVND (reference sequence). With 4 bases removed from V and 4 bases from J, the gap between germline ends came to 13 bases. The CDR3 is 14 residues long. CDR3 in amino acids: CASSSQGSLETQYF. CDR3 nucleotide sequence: TGTGCCAGTAGTAGCCAGGGATCTCTAGAGACCCAGTACTTC.

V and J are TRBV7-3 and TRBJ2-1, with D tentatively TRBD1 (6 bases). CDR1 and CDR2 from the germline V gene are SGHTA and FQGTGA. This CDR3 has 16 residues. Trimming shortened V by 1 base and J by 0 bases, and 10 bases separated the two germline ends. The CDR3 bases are TGTGCCAGCAGCTTAAGTCAGGGGAGCTCCTACAATGAGCAGTTCTTC. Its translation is CASSLSQGSSYNEQFF.

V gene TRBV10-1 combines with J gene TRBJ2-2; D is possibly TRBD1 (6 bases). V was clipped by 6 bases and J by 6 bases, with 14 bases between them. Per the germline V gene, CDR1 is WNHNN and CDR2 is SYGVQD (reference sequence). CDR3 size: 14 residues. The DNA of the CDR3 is TGCGCCAGCAGCGGACAGACTGGGGCCGGGGAGCTGTTTTTT. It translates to CASSGQTGAGELFF.

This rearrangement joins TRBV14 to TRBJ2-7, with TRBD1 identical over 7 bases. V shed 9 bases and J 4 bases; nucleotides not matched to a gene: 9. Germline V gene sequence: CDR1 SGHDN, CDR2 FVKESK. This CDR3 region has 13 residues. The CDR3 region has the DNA TGTGCCAGTGGGGCAGGGGGAACTTACGAGCAGTACTTC. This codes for CASGAGGTYEQYF.

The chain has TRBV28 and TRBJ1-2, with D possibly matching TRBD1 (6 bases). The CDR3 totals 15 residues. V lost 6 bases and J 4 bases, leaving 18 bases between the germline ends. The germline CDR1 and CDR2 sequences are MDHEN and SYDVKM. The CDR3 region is CASSFHPGQRYGYTF. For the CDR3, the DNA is TGTGCCAGCAGCTTCCATCCGGGACAACGCTATGGCTACACCTTC.

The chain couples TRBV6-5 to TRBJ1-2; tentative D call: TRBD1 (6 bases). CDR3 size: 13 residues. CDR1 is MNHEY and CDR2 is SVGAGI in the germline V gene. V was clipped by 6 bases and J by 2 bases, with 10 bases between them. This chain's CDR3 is CASSLQGNYGYTF. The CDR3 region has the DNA TGTGCCAGCAGCTTACAGGGCAACTATGGCTACACCTTC.

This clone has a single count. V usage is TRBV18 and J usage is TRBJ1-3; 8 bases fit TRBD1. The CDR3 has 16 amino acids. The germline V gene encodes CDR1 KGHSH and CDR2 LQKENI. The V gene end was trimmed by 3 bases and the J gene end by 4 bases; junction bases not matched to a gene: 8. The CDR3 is CASSPSGRGPGNTIYF. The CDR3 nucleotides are TGTGCCAGCTCACCCAGCGGCAGGGGGCCCGGAAACACCATATATTTT. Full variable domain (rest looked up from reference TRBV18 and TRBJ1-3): NAGVMQNPRHLVRRRGQEARLRCSPMKGHSHVYWYRQLPEEGLKFMVYLQKENIIDESGMPKERFSAEFPKEGPSILRIQQVVRGDSAAYFCASSPSGRGPGNTIYFGEGSWLTVV.